Detailed here is one T cell receptor (beta chain). This clonotype was counted many times. What this receptor recognizes is not known. No base qualities exist here, and no much larger clone lies one base off it. The data derive from a study of identical twins (dated by TCRdb to the mid-2010s). The study in broad terms: To test whether fetal clonotypes persist, this study deep-sequenced TCR alpha and beta repertoires from monozygotic twins, from unrelated adults of various ages, and from cord blood. Replicate twin experiments were performed at different times using different library preparation protocols to rule out contamination. The paper as a whole reports these results and caveats: Invariant T cells such as MAIT and iNKT could partly confound zero-insertion analyses, although diverse VJ usage argued against such confounding for most clonotypes. Out-of-frame TCR alpha sequences shared between twins showed an excess of low generation-probability sequences compared with coincidental sharing between unrelated individuals. Excess twin sharing in beta out-of-frame sequences was weaker because fewer shared sequences lowered the signal-to-noise ratio. Abundant cord blood beta clonotypes carried fewer insertions; young adult naive repertoires showed a weaker similar trend, while memory repertoires showed none. Out-of-frame TCR alpha sharing in monozygotic twins was systematically underestimated by recombination models, whereas sharing between unrelated individuals was in agreement with the recombination models. Conclusions relied on cross-sectional statistical analysis, since the same donors could not be followed over many years.

All donors were healthy Caucasians. Three pairs of female monozygotic twins, all aged about 18 to 30 years, were included in the twin cohort. The RNA used for TCR libraries was isolated from peripheral blood mononuclear cells. The library relied on 5' RACE. Sequencing instrument: Illumina HiSeq 2000. Template switching introduced a universal primer binding site; the final cDNA contained a unique molecular identifier, enabling accurate counting of TCR cDNA molecules. First-strand cDNA for TCR alpha and beta chains was synthesized from specific primers in the conserved constant-segment region. Each cDNA library was double barcoded, with a SMART-Mk sample barcode plus Illumina barcodes, to control for contamination. TruSeq adapter sequences along with Illumina sample barcodes were introduced in two successive PCR steps. TCR alpha and beta cDNA libraries were sequenced on the Illumina HiSeq platform with custom primers. In the authors' own workflow: Raw reads were processed with MiGEC to extract unique molecular identifiers, and MiXCR was used to determine CDR3 positions. For each individual, recombination models were inferred using an EM algorithm with the repgenHMM and IGoR tools. The analysis of shared clonotypes was done with the tcR package in R, with sharing normalized by the product of cloneset sizes. To study raw recombination free of thymic and clonal selection effects, out-of-frame nonproductive sequences were analyzed. TCRdb's own reprocessing of the public reads used fastp at Q25 and MiXCR and kept productive beta chains. Here each entry gathers all rows of one CDR3 protein and keeps the most common genes and DNA. These V and J calls rely on TCRdb rather than the paper's analysis. Within this sample are some 760,000 distinct CDR3 sequences, with roughly 18% of them counted one time only. Jointly, the top ten make up under 15% of the sample.

The V end loses 1 base and the J end loses 4 bases, and a stretch of 5 bases separates them. The CDR3 starts with the cysteine, ends with the phenylalanine, and has 13 residues. Only the CDR3 portion is preserved as DNA: 39 bases, with reading frame beginning at the first base. The same specimen was also included in a second study, on T cells expressing NK-cell markers. That second report states: In sorted CD3+CD56+NKG2C+, CD3+CD56+NKG2C- and CD3+CD56-NKG2C+ T-cell subsets from several donors, TCR beta-chain repertoires were profiled. Among the eight sequenced donors, only one was HCMV-seronegative, while the other seven were HCMV-seropositive. To restrict sorting to alphabetaTCR-expressing T cells, an anti-gammadeltaTCR antibody was added in several experiments. In six donors, the dominant CD3+CD56+NKG2C+ clonotypes were among the top 10 CD8+ clonotypes and accounted for roughly 1.0-7.5% of CD8+ T cells. Those dominant clonotypes were again the most abundant among CD3+CD56-NKG2C+ cells in a handful of donors, at about 28.3-65%. It remained unclear whether the expanded NKG2C-expressing T cell clones were specific for HCMV antigens. All eight donors whose samples were sequenced were randomly selected healthy volunteers, three of them men and five women. A commercial ELISA kit detecting HCMV-specific IgG in serum was used to determine HCMV serostatus. Bulk peripheral blood T-cell repertoires were additionally sequenced from unsorted PBMC for roughly six donors. MIGEC was used to demultiplex reads and group reads by UMI, and MiTCR was used to assemble and quantify clonotypes. Only TCR cDNA sequences supported by at least two reads were kept to exclude erroneous sequences. The tcR package was used for downstream repertoire analysis, and clonotypes were matched across fractions by CDR3 nucleotide sequence plus V segment. Antigen specificity was annotated against VDJdb with VDJmatch, allowing one amino acid substitution in CDR3.

The receptor was derived from a woman between 18 and 29 years old in good health. The rearrangement combines TRBV12-3 or TRBV12-4 with TRBJ2-1; the D gene remains uncertain. Sequenced sample: PBMCs. The DNA is TGTGCCAGCAGTTTAGTCGGGTACAATGAGCAGTTCTTC. The translation is CASSLVGYNEQFF.